Sequencing of this T cell receptor beta chain was carried out in a study of human T cells and chemical hapten exposure (dated by TCRdb to the early 2020s). A note on the overall study: For sensitization, 2% DPC in acetone was applied to a 2 cm by 2 cm area of upper inner arm skin. Throughout the roughly 23-week study period, patients were also given weekly therapeutic DPC doses on the scalp. Patch testing was done on the upper back using Finn chambers containing 0.01% DPC, and results were scored after 6 days according to International Contact Dermatitis Research Group standards. The patient cohort, mostly female, included alopecia areata with under or over 50% scalp involvement, alopecia totalis and alopecia universalis. Libraries were combined into a pool for sequencing, and differences in TCR yield between samples came mainly from small differences in library volumes within the pool. The study tracked peripheral blood TCR repertoire changes in vivo during primary and secondary sensitization to the hapten diphenylcyclopropenone (DPC) in alopecia patients. Patient blood was sampled pre-sensitization (week 0) and at 2, 6 and about 24 weeks after DPC sensitization. About 28 alopecia patients gave blood for TCR sequencing at one to four time points (pre-sensitization, 2, 6 and 24 weeks).

Taken from cysteine to phenylalanine, the CDR3 has 12 residues. The retained sequence is limited to the CDR3, 36 bases, with the frame set at the first base. Cut back by 2 bases and 8 bases, the V and J ends lie 6 bases apart. CDR1 SNHLY and CDR2 FYNNEI are derived from the germline V gene. The library was produced with RACE. The reads were generated on a NextSeq 500. During library preparation, unique molecular identifiers were attached to individual cDNA molecules so that TCRs could be counted quantitatively and reproducibly. For every blood RNA sample, sequencing covered both the TCR alpha and TCR beta chains. In the original analysis: Samples had a median of roughly 98,000 TCRs, with a range from roughly 20,000 to 690,600. V, J and CDR3 annotation of the TCR reads was carried out using the Decombinator software suite. To make PS versus PT1 abundance plots, every sample was subsampled to the same number of TCRs (28,000). Expanded TCRs were defined as absent before sensitization and observed at least eight times at the 2-week time point. The public reads were reanalyzed by TCRdb: fastp trimming at Q25, MiXCR alignment, in-frame beta chains only. Here each entry gathers all rows of one CDR3 protein and keeps the most common genes and DNA. Clone size and V and J calls follow TCRdb, not the original study. Across this sample there are under 300,000 distinct CDR3 sequences, with about 9.4% seen only once. The top ten clones comprise over 2% of the sample.

Of note for this clonotype: The antigen it binds to is not known. Per-base quality was not reported, and no clone a single base away is much larger than it.

Broad study findings and their caveats: Compared with pre-sensitization or healthy control sets, expanded TCRs formed significantly more large CDR3 similarity clusters, which is consistent with antigen-driven responses. The number of PT1 expanded TCRs positively correlated with patch test score, significant at thresholds 8, 16 and 32 but not 4. The number of TCRs above 1 in 1000 frequency did not change with DPC sensitization; there was no evidence of global repertoire structure alterations. Repeated subsampling changed both the strength of the expansion versus patch-test correlation and the threshold at which the correlation became significant. Because all patients had alopecia, a presumed autoimmune disease, the immune response of the patients might differ from that of healthy individuals.

What the time point label conveys for this sample: pre-sensitization, week 0. Taken with the paper, the label for treatment or condition translates to: therapeutic diphenylcyclopropenone sensitization with weekly scalp DPC. At each patch-test visit, blood was drawn before the patch test was applied. To be eligible, patients had to be aged 18 to 70, diagnosed with alopecia and judged suitable for DPC therapy, while pregnant patients were excluded. Total RNA was extracted from unfractionated whole blood that had been collected in Tempus Blood RNA tubes. The chain couples TRBV2 to TRBJ1-4, with the D segment identity uncertain. The source of this sequence is a woman in her thirties or forties with alopecia areata. Some clones in this sample may be carry-over from other donors' samples. Material: whole blood, obtained in connection with sensitization to the hapten diphenylcyclopropenone (DPC). The DNA sequence is TGTGCCAGCAGTGAAACAACGGAAAAACTGTTTTTT. Its protein is CASSETTEKLFF.